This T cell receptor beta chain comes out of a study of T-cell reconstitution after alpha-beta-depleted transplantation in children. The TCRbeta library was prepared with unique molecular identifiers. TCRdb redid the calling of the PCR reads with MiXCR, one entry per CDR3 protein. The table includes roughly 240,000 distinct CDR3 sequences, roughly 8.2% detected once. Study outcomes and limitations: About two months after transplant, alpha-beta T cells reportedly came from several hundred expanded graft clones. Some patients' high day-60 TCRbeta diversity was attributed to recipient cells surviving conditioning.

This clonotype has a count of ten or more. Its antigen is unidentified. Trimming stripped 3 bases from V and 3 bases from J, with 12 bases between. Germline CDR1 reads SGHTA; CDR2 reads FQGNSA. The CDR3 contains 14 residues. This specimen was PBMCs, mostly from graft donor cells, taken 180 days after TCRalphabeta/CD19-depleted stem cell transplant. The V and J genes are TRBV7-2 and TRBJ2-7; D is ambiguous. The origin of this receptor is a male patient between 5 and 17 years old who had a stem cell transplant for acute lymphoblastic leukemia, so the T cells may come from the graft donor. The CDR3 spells CASSLRYPLYEQYF. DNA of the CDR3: TGTGCCAGCAGCTTGCGATACCCTCTCTACGAGCAGTACTTC.